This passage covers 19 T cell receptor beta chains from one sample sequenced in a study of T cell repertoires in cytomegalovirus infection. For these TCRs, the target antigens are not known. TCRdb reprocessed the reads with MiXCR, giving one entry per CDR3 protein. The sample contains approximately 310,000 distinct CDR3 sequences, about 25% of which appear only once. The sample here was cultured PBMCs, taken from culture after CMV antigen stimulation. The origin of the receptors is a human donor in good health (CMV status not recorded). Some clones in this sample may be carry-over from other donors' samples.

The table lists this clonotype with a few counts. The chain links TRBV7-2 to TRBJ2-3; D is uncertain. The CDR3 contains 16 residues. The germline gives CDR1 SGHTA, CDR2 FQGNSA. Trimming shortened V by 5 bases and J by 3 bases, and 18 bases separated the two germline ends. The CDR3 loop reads CASSAMVGRPTDTQYF. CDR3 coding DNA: TGTGCCAGCAGCGCAATGGTAGGGCGCCCGACAGATACGCAGTATTTT.

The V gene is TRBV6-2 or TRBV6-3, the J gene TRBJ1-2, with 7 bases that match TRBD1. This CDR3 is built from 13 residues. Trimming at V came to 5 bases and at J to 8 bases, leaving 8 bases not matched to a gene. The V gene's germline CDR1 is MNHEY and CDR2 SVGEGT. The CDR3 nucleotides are TGTGCCAGCAGTATCCCGGGACAGCTGGGCTACACCTTC. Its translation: CASSIPGQLGYTF.

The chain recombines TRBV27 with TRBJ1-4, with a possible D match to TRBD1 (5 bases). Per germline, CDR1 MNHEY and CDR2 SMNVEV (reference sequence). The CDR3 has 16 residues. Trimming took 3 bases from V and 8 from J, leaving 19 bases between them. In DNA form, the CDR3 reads TGTGCCAGCAGTTTTTGGCCAAGGGGAGGGGTAGAAAAACTGTTTTTT. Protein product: CASSFWPRGGVEKLFF.

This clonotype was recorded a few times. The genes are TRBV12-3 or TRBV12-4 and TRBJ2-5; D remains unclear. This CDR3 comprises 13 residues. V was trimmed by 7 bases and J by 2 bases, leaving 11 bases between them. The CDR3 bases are TGTGCCAGCACCCTGGGTCTACAAGAGACCCAGTACTTC. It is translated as CASTLGLQETQYF.

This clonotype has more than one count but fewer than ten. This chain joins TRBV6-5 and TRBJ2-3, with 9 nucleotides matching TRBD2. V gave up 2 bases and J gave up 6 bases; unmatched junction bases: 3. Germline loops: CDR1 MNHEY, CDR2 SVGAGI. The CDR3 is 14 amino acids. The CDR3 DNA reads TGTGCCAGCAGTTACCGCGGGAGGGACGATACGCAGTATTTT. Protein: CASSYRGRDDTQYF.

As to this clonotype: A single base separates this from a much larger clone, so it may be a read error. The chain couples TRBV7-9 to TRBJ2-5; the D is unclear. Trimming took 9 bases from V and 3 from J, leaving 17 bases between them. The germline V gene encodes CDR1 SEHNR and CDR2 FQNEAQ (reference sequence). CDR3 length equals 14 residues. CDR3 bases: TGTGCCAGAAGCCCCTACACCATTGAAGAGACCCAGTACTTC. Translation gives CARSPYTIEETQYF.

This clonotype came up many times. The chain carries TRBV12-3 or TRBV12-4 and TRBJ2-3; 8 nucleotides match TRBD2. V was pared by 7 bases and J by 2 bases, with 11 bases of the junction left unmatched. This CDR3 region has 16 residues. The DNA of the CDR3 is TGTGCCAGCAATGGGCAGCGGGAGATCTTCACAGATACGCAGTATTTT. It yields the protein CASNGQREIFTDTQYF.

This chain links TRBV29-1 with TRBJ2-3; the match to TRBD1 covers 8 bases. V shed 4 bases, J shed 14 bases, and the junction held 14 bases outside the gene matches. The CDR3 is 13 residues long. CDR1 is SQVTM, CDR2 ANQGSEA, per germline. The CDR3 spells CSVALLPGQVAYF. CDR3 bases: TGCAGCGTTGCCCTTTTACCGGGACAGGTCGCGTATTTT.

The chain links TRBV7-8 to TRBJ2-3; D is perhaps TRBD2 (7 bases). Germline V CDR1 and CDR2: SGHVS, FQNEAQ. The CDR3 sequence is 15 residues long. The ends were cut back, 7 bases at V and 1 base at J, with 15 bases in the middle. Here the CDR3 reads CASNLGGAGTDTQYF. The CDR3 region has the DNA TGTGCCAGCAACCTAGGGGGGGCTGGCACAGATACGCAGTATTTT.

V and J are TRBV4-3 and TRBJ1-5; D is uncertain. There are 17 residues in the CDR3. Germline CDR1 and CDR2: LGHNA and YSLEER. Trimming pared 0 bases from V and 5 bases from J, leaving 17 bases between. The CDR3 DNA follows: TGCGCCAGCAGCCAAGAATTATCGTACAGCTCGGATCAGCCCCAGCATTTT. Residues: CASSQELSYSSDQPQHF.

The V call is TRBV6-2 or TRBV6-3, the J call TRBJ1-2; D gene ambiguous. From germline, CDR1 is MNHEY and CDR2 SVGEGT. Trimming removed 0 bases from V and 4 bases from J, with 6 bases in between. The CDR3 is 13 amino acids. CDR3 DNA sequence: TGTGCCAGCAGTTACTCGAGCTTCTATGGCTACACCTTC. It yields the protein CASSYSSFYGYTF.

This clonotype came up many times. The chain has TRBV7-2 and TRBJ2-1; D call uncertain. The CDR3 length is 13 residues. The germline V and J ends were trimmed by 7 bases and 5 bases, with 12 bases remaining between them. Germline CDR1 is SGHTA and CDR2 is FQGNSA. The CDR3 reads CASKATPNNEQFF. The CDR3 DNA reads TGTGCCAGCAAGGCAACACCTAACAATGAGCAGTTCTTC.

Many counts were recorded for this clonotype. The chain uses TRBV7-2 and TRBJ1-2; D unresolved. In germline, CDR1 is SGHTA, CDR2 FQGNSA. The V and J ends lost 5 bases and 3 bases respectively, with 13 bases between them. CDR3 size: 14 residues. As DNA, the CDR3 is TGTGCCAGCAGCAACTCCAGAATCGACTATGGCTACACCTTC. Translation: CASSNSRIDYGYTF. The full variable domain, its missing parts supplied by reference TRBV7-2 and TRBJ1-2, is GAGVSQSPSNKVTEKGKDVELRCDPISGHTALYWYRQSLGQGLEFLIYFQGNSAPDKSGLPSDRFSAERTGGSVSTLTIQRTQQEDSAVYLCASSNSRIDYGYTFGSGTRLTVV.

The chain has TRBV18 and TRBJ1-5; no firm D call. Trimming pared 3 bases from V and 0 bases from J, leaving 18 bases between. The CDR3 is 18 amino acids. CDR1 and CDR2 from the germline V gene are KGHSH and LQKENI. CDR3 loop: CASSPSAGDFYSNQPQHF. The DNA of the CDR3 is TGTGCCAGCTCACCCAGCGCAGGAGATTTTTATAGCAATCAGCCCCAGCATTTT.

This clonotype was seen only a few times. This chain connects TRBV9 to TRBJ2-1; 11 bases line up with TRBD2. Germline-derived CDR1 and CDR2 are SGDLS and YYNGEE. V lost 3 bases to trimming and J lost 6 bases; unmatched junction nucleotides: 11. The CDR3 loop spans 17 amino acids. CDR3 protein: CASSETPLAGGPNEQFF. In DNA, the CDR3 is TGTGCCAGCAGCGAGACCCCTCTAGCGGGAGGCCCCAATGAGCAGTTCTTC.

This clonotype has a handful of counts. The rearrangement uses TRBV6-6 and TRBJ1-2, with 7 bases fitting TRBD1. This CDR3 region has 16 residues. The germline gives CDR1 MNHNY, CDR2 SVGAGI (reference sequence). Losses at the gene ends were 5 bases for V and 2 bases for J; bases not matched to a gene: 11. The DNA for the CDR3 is TGTGCCAGCAGTCTCGGACAGGCTAGAGCCAACTATGGCTACACCTTC. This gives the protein CASSLGQARANYGYTF.

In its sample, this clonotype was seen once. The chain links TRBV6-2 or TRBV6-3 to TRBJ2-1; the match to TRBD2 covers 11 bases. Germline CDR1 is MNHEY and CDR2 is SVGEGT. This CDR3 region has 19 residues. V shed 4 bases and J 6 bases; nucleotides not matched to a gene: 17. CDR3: CASSFSPLAGGWRSNEQFF. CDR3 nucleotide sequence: TGTGCCAGCAGTTTCTCACCGCTAGCGGGAGGATGGAGAAGCAATGAGCAGTTCTTC.

CDR3: CASSSGTSGSAKQYF. The CDR3 DNA is TGTGCCAGCAGCTCCGGGACTAGCGGGTCCGCAAAGCAGTACTTC. This rearrangement joins TRBV28 to TRBJ2-7; 12 bases are a match to TRBD2. Germline-derived CDR1 and CDR2 are MDHEN and SYDVKM. This CDR3 contains 15 residues. Trimming removed 6 bases from V and 8 bases from J; junction bases left unmatched: 11.

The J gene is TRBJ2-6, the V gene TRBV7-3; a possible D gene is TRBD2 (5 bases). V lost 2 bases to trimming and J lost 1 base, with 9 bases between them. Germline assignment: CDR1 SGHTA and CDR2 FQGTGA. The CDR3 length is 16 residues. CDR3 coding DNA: TGTGCCAGCAGCTTATACGGCGGGTCTGGGGCCAACGTCCTGACTTTC. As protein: CASSLYGGSGANVLTF.